Listed below are T cell receptor beta chains from one sample, sequenced in a study of blood T cell dynamics during melanoma immunotherapy. Repertoires were generated with immunoSEQ multiplex PCR, while TCRdb's copy carries only in-frame clones and drops some. The table records fewer than 2,000 clones, roughly 80% of them present only once. Here the sequenced sample was blood, taken from a patient treated with checkpoint blockade. The receptors here all came from a human donor with melanoma. Each CDR3 is given with its conserved first and last residue. Where a row states a size, it is once, few, many or the class of an expanded clone; other rows omit it.

CASSSWGFQETQYF	TRBV11-1	NA	TRBJ2-5
CASSIWDGPSGYTF	TRBV19	NA	TRBJ1-2
CASSQVSWREVDTEAFF	TRBV4-3	NA	TRBJ1-1
CASSSLIGTGSYEQYF	TRBV7-8	few	TRBJ2-7
CARSCAGGGGYEQYF	TRBV2	NA	TRBJ2-7
CASSQLPGLAGGPGDTQYF	TRBV4-1	large	TRBJ2-3
CASSQEAETASVPSYEQYF	TRBV4-3	NA	TRBJ2-7
CASSRPTGAGTEAFF	TRBV11-3	NA	TRBJ1-1
CAISESKDGIYGYTF	TRBV10-3	NA	TRBJ1-2
CASRPTESYSYEQYF	TRBV6-5	large	TRBJ2-7
CASSQDWPGARNTIYF	TRBV4-1	NA	TRBJ1-3
CASSMIPSSTDTQYF	TRBV5-1	NA	TRBJ2-3
CATSGTGTSPLHF	TRBV25-1	NA	TRBJ1-6